One T cell receptor (beta chain) is described in this entry. Its specificity is not known. This sample is drawn from a study of shared clonotypes between healthy human individuals. General study points: It was anticipated that sequencing depth would influence how many clonotypes donors shared. Estimated clonotype richness was generally higher in naive than memory subsets.

The germline V gene has CDR1 SGDLS and CDR2 YYNGEE. The germline V and J ends were trimmed by 3 bases and 2 bases, with 11 bases remaining between them. This CDR3 is 14 amino acids long. Clones were read by immunoSEQ multiplex PCR, and TCRdb kept only the in-frame ones, dropping some. The sample consists of 550,000 to 800,000 clones, roughly 91% of them appearing once. Sequencing was carried out using memory CD8+ T cells from PBMCs. Subset given: CD45RO+ cells pooled with CCR7-negative TemRA cells. The receptor comes from a man aged 18 to 35 in good health. Some clones in this sample may be carry-over from other donors' samples. This sequence joins TRBV9 and TRBJ1-2; no reliable D call. The CDR3 region has the DNA TGTGCCAGCAGCGCAAGGCCGGGAAACTATGGCTACACCTTC. This sequence encodes CASSARPGNYGYTF. Based on the CDR3 plus reference TRBV9 and TRBJ1-2, the full variable domain is DSGVTQTPKHLITATGQRVTLRCSPRSGDLSVYWYQQSLDQGLQFLIQYYNGEERAKGNILERFSAQQFPDLHSELNLSSLELGDSALYFCASSARPGNYGYTFGSGTRLTVV.